These 20 T cell receptor beta chains came from one sample sequenced in a study of T cell repertoires in cytomegalovirus infection. TCRdb itself ran the reads through MiXCR, one entry per CDR3 protein. The table lists 250,000 or so distinct CDR3 sequences, approximately 15% of them singletons. Material: CD8+ T cells from PBMCs. These TCRs come from a human donor in good health (CMV status not recorded). Some clones in this sample may be carry-over from other donors' samples.

This clonotype was detected ten times or more. The chain employs TRBV27 and TRBJ2-1; D call uncertain. Germline loops: CDR1 MNHEY, CDR2 SMNVEV (reference sequence). The CDR3 spans 13 residues. V lost 4 bases and J 9 bases, leaving 13 bases between the germline ends. The CDR3: CASSSSPLGEQFF. In DNA form, the CDR3 reads TGTGCCAGCAGTTCATCCCCCCTTGGTGAGCAGTTCTTC.

The rearrangement joins TRBV6-8 to TRBJ2-7, with D hard to call. Germline V CDR1 and CDR2: MNHGY, SAAAGT. V was clipped by 0 bases and J by 3 bases, with 12 bases between them. This CDR3 region has 15 residues. DNA of the CDR3: TGTGCCAGCAGTTACTCAGGAATAGCCGACTACGAGCAGTACTTC. Protein sequence: CASSYSGIADYEQYF.

The V gene is TRBV11-1, the J gene TRBJ2-7, with D possibly being TRBD1 or TRBD2 (5 bases each). Looked up from germline, CDR1 is SGHAT and CDR2 is FQDESV (reference sequence). The V gene lost 4 bases and the J gene lost 5 bases, with 15 bases spanning the gap. This CDR3 has 14 residues. CDR3 in DNA: TGTGCCAGCAGCTCCACCCTAGAGGGGAACGAGCAGTACTTC. Translated, it gives CASSSTLEGNEQYF.

This clonotype was seen a few times. The rearrangement uses TRBV4-3 and TRBJ2-7; 9 nucleotides agree with TRBD1. V lost 5 bases, J lost 1 base, and 6 bases stayed unmatched. Germline CDR1 LGHNA, CDR2 YSLEER. The CDR3 is made up of 15 amino acids. The CDR3 DNA reads as TGCGCCAGCAGCTTGGACAGGGGATTGTCCTACGAGCAGTACTTC. As protein: CASSLDRGLSYEQYF.

V is TRBV5-8 and J is TRBJ2-2; the D gene is possibly TRBD1 (6 bases). The germline V and J ends were trimmed by 0 bases and 6 bases, with 18 bases remaining between them. There are 17 residues in the CDR3. CDR1 and CDR2 (germline): SGHTS, YDEGEE. For the CDR3, the DNA is TGTGCCAGCAGCTTGGACGGATGGGTAACAGGGCCCGGGGAGCTGTTTTTT. Amino acids: CASSLDGWVTGPGELFF.

This clonotype was counted at least ten times. The rearrangement links TRBV7-9 to TRBJ2-3; 10 bases map to TRBD1. This CDR3 is 15 amino acids long. V shed 5 bases, J shed 6 bases, and the junction held 8 bases outside the gene matches. Germline loops: CDR1 SEHNR, CDR2 FQNEAQ (reference sequence). Written as DNA, the CDR3 is TGTGCCAGCAGCGTCCGGGACAGGGGTGCGGATACGCAGTATTTT. Translated, it gives CASSVRDRGADTQYF.

This CDR3 reads CASSYSSPNPLYEQYF. CDR3 bases: TGTGCCAGCAGTTACTCATCACCGAACCCTCTCTACGAGCAGTACTTC. The chain uses TRBV6-5 and TRBJ2-7; D remains ambiguous. The CDR3 runs to 16 residues. The germline CDR1 and CDR2 sequences are MNHEY and SVGAGI. V lost 0 bases and J 3 bases, leaving 15 bases between the germline ends.

This clonotype was seen repeatedly, ten times or more. The chain uses TRBV7-8 and TRBJ2-7; 8 bases align to TRBD2. The trim removed 4 bases at V and 2 bases at J, leaving 10 bases unmatched. The V gene's germline CDR1 is SGHVS and CDR2 FQNEAQ. This CDR3 is 16 amino acids long. CDR3 sequence: CASSSRGRGAPYEQYF. In DNA form, the CDR3 reads TGTGCCAGCAGCTCCCGTGGGCGGGGGGCCCCCTACGAGCAGTACTTC.

With respect to this clonotype: At one of its ends the junction is not consistent with the germline gene, which may arise from a read error. This chain joins TRBV28 and TRBJ1-5; maybe TRBD1 (6 bases). Germline V lookup: CDR1 MDHEN, CDR2 SYDVKM. The length of the CDR3 is 14 residues. DNA of the CDR3: TGTGCCAGCAGTTTGGGGGACACTCATCAGGCCCAGCATTTT. Protein product: CASSLGDTHQAQHF.

The chain combines TRBV10-3 with TRBJ2-2; TRBD1 might be the D (8 bases). Germline V gives CDR1 ENHRY, CDR2 SYGVKD. V was pared by 8 bases and J by 4 bases, with 17 bases between. The CDR3 has 15 residues. CDR3 DNA: TGTGCCATCGGAGCGGGACAGGACCTCACCGGGGAGCTGTTTTTT. This encodes CAIGAGQDLTGELFF.

This clonotype was picked up many times. The chain carries TRBV11-1 and TRBJ1-1; D is possibly TRBD1 (6 bases). V dropped 4 bases and J dropped 4 bases, with 10 bases sitting between them. The V gene's germline CDR1 is SGHAT and CDR2 FQDESV (reference sequence). The CDR3 spans 13 residues. For the CDR3, the DNA is TGTGCCAGCAGCTCAGAGGACAGCACTGAAGCTTTCTTT. Protein product: CASSSEDSTEAFF.

This clonotype appeared a few times. The chain recombines TRBV27 with TRBJ2-1; 7 bases line up with TRBD2. The V segment lost 7 bases and the J segment 2 bases; nucleotides outside the gene matches: 8. The CDR3 spans 15 residues. Germline loops: CDR1 MNHEY, CDR2 SMNVEV (reference sequence). The DNA of the CDR3 is TGTGCCAGCACTCGGGCGGGGGTCCCCTACAATGAGCAGTTCTTC. This encodes CASTRAGVPYNEQFF.

This clonotype was detected a few times. The rearrangement joins TRBV7-9 to TRBJ2-7, with 7 bases matching TRBD2. This CDR3 spans 15 amino acids. Per germline, CDR1 SEHNR and CDR2 FQNEAQ (reference sequence). J lost 5 bases, V lost 5 bases, and 12 bases had no gene match. CDR3 region: CASSLSTSKVDEQYF. The CDR3 DNA reads TGTGCCAGCAGCCTGTCGACTAGCAAGGTCGACGAGCAGTACTTC.

The chain combines TRBV4-3 with TRBJ1-2, with a tentative D call TRBD1 (5 bases). The V end lost 2 bases, the J end lost 1 base, and 11 bases lay between the germline ends. Germline lookup yields CDR1 LGHNA and CDR2 YSLEER. The CDR3 length is 15 residues. As DNA, the CDR3 is TGCGCCAGCAGCCAATTTACAGGCCTTAACTATGGCTACACCTTC. Residues: CASSQFTGLNYGYTF.

This chain connects TRBV6-6 to TRBJ1-3; a weak D match, TRBD1 (6 bases). Trimming pared 11 bases from V and 3 bases from J, leaving 17 bases between. CDR1 is MNHNY and CDR2 is SVGAGI in the germline V gene (reference sequence). This CDR3 has 14 residues. This CDR3 reads CAGTQGLGGNTIYF. The CDR3 nucleotides are TGTGCCGGAACACAGGGTCTCGGTGGAAACACCATATATTTT.

There are many counts of this clonotype. The chain joins TRBV6-1 to TRBJ2-1, with D uncertain. The CDR3 spans 13 residues. CDR1 is MNHNS and CDR2 is SASEGT in the germline V gene. V was cut by 6 bases and J by 5 bases, with 11 bases left in between. CDR3 sequence: CASSLFFNNEQFF. For the CDR3, the DNA is TGTGCCAGCAGCCTATTCTTTAACAATGAGCAGTTCTTC.

This clonotype was counted many times. CDR3 residues: CASIPGTGGSDEQFF. The DNA for the CDR3 is TGTGCCAGCATCCCAGGGACAGGGGGCTCGGATGAGCAGTTCTTC. The chain has TRBV7-6 and TRBJ2-1; the match to TRBD1 covers 12 bases. The length of the CDR3 is 15 residues. J gave up 8 bases and V 7 bases, and 9 bases lay outside the gene matches. Germline V gives CDR1 SGHVS, CDR2 FNYEAQ.

Here the CDR3 reads CASSYGSIYGYTF. The CDR3 DNA reads as TGTGCCAGCAGTTATGGGAGTATCTATGGCTACACCTTC. The V call is TRBV6-5, the J call TRBJ1-2; D unresolved. The CDR3 runs 13 residues. Germline lookup yields CDR1 MNHEY and CDR2 SVGAGI. Between the trimmed V and J ends, which lost 3 bases and 4 bases, there was a span of 9 bases.

V gene TRBV5-1 combines with J gene TRBJ2-3, with TRBD1 matching over 11 bases. The CDR3 is made up of 15 amino acids. After removal of 5 bases from V and 3 bases from J, the junction contained 5 bases not matched to a gene. Germline assignment: CDR1 SGHRS and CDR2 YFSETQ. For the CDR3, the DNA is TGCGCCAGCAGTTACGGACAGGGGGCAACAGATACGCAGTATTTT. Translating it yields CASSYGQGATDTQYF.

This clonotype was picked up many times. The rearrangement links TRBV7-6 to TRBJ2-6, with TRBD1 matching over 7 bases. The germline V gene has CDR1 SGHVS and CDR2 FNYEAQ. Trimming at V came to 5 bases and at J to 0 bases, leaving 10 bases not matched to a gene. The CDR3 runs 18 residues. The CDR3 sequence is CASSPETGRYSGANVLTF. The CDR3 DNA reads as TGTGCCAGCAGCCCCGAGACAGGGCGTTACTCTGGGGCCAACGTCCTGACTTTC.